Listed below are T cell receptor beta chains from one sample, sequenced in a study of blood T cell repertoires in COVID-19. Sequenced by immunoSEQ multiplex PCR; TCRdb stores in-frame clones only, minus some. The profile covers about 380,000 clones, with 70% to 90% appearing a single time and 0.95% to 1.5% taken by the ten largest. The sequenced sample consisted of peripheral blood. These receptor sequences come from a man in his forties with acute or convalescent COVID-19. Each CDR3 is given with its conserved first and last residue. Fields, in order: V gene, CDR3 protein.

>TRBV3-1/TRBV3-2
CASRALYGYTF
>TRBV27
CASSSPAGAYNEQFF
>TRBV18
CASSPRTGGAKNIQYF
>TRBV6-4
CASSDSWSARHTGELFF
>TRBV7-3
CASSGHEGSYNEQFF
>TRBV6-2/TRBV6-3
CASSGPGTGGFTEAFF
>TRBV7-8
CASSLVDMYRMGQPQHF
>TRBV15
CATSARDREYTGELFF
>TRBV27
CASSLSLAEGEETQYF
>TRBV7-7
CASSQDLNTEAFF
>TRBV28
CAGLKRGSTDTQYF
>TRBV12-5
CASGLAGGREETQYF
>TRBV27
CASSLYFPIFNEKLFF
>TRBV27
CASITRGEQYF
>TRBV10-2
CASNDRSSNEQFF
>TRBV5-1
CASSLEPSSGNTIYF
>TRBV6-4
CASSGLAGSEYEQYF
>TRBV12-3/TRBV12-4
CASSAARGPQYF
>TRBV10-2
CAPHLRDRDYEQYF
>TRBV4-1
CASSHLPAGLGEKLFF
>TRBV7-9
CASSFSGQGALYEQYF
>TRBV11-2
CASSEGLAENTGELFF
>TRBV16
CASSPEGEGSTQYF
>TRBV28
CASSLSLRGYGYTF
>TRBV20-1
CSASGTDHYEQYF
>TRBV5-1
CASSFSGQGGDTEAFF
>TRBV7-9
CASMGGGTDTQYF
>TRBV28
CASSYSRTYQETQYF
>TRBV5-8
CASSYRAVNTEAFF
>TRBV5-6
CASSPQGNSEAFF
>TRBV3-1/TRBV3-2
CASRRDRENTEAFF
>TRBV9
CASSVGRGEGNTIYF
>TRBV11-2
CASSLGGTGLREQYF
>TRBV5-1
CASSLWGAQGQETQYF
>TRBV5-4
CASTIGRGSREQYF
>TRBV7-6
CASSLGSGGSQPQHF
>TRBV3-1/TRBV3-2
CASSPIGQRGEQYF
>TRBV4-3
CASSPSGTSGQETQYF
>TRBV30
CAWSVQGADGYTF
>TRBV6-2/TRBV6-3
CASSQAQGEQFF
>TRBV30
CAWSLGAAYEQYF
>TRBV9
CASSPEGDRGLPQHF
>TRBV28
CASSIHTGATNEKLFF